Presented here are 12 T cell receptor beta chains from one specimen sequenced in a study of post-analysis software for immune sequencing data. Study-level findings and limits: Four to six TRBV segments were more frequent in patients than controls; TRBV5-6, TRBV5-1 and TRBV20-1 belonged to this group.

These receptors lack a known antigen. Prepared TCR beta cDNA libraries contained unique molecular identifiers. TCRdb used MiXCR to reprocess the PCR reads, holding one entry per CDR3 protein. There are roughly 800,000 distinct CDR3 sequences in the sample; under 70% occur only once, and 4.6% lies in the top ten. Sequences were obtained from blood. The receptor source for this set is a girl between 5 and 17 years old with multiple sclerosis.

This sequence joins TRBV2 and TRBJ2-7, with 9 bases that match TRBD1. Trimming took 10 bases from V and 3 from J; bases not matched to a gene: 1. CDR3 length equals 11 residues. Per germline, CDR1 SNHLY and CDR2 FYNNEI. The DNA of the CDR3 is TGTGCCACGGGACAGGGCTACGAGCAGTACTTC. The encoded protein is CATGQGYEQYF.

This chain links TRBV3-1 with TRBJ2-1; D is undetermined. The CDR3 totals 13 residues. CDR1 and CDR2 from the germline V gene are LGHDT and YNNKEL (reference sequence). Between the trimmed V and J ends, which lost 1 base and 9 bases, there was a span of 10 bases. CDR3 amino acids: CASSQVGFGEQFF. CDR3 bases: TGTGCCAGCAGCCAAGTCGGCTTCGGTGAGCAGTTCTTC.

The chain recombines TRBV4-1 with TRBJ2-1, with TRBD1 matching 9 bases. There are 16 residues in the CDR3. The V segment lost 4 bases and the J segment 4 bases; nucleotides outside the gene matches: 8. Germline V gene sequence: CDR1 MGHRA, CDR2 YSYEKL. Here the CDR3 reads CASSRLRQGDYNEQFF. The CDR3 DNA follows: TGCGCCAGCAGCCGCCTGAGACAGGGGGATTACAATGAGCAGTTCTTC.

The chain is built from TRBV7-2 and TRBJ2-5; 8 positions match TRBD2. The germline gives CDR1 SGHTA, CDR2 FQGNSA. The CDR3 is 18 amino acids. The V segment lost 2 bases and the J segment 1 base; nucleotides outside the gene matches: 12. The CDR3 sequence: CASSLFPRIAGRQETQYF. The CDR3 bases are TGTGCCAGCAGCTTATTCCCGCGAATAGCGGGGCGCCAAGAGACCCAGTACTTC.

The table lists this clonotype with a few counts. The V gene is TRBV4-1, the J gene TRBJ1-2, with a possible D match to TRBD1 (6 bases). This CDR3 is built from 18 residues. CDR1 MGHRA and CDR2 YSYEKL come from the germline V gene. With 2 bases removed from V and 5 bases from J, the gap between germline ends came to 24 bases. The CDR3 DNA is TGCGCCAGCAGCCAATACCACGGACAGAGGCGGGGGGCTTATGGCTACACCTTC. Translated, it gives CASSQYHGQRRGAYGYTF.

This sequence joins TRBV15 and TRBJ2-1, with D perhaps matching TRBD1 or TRBD2 (5 bases each). Trimming pared 0 bases from V and 12 bases from J, leaving 18 bases between. CDR1 is LNHNV and CDR2 is YYDKDF in the germline V gene (reference sequence). The CDR3 is 15 amino acids. CDR3 DNA: TGTGCCACCAGCAGAGAGGGACGGGCGTTCCAGCGGCAGTTCTTC. Protein sequence: CATSREGRAFQRQFF.

The chain links TRBV15 to TRBJ2-3; TRBD2 is a possible D gene (5 bases). CDR3 length equals 15 residues. V was shortened by 8 bases and J by 0 bases, with 15 bases between the two germline ends. CDR1 is LNHNV and CDR2 is YYDKDF in the germline V gene (reference sequence). The CDR3 spells CATSRTTTSTDTQYF. Here the CDR3 DNA reads TGTGCCACCTCCAGAACGACTACTAGCACAGATACGCAGTATTTT.

V is TRBV5-5 and J is TRBJ2-1; D may be TRBD1 (5 bases). The V end lost 1 base, the J end lost 7 bases, and 9 bases lay between the germline ends. This CDR3 has 13 residues. Germline CDR1 and CDR2: SGHKS and YYEKEE (reference sequence). Here the CDR3 reads CASSLWGGNEQFF. The CDR3 nucleotides read TGTGCCAGCAGCTTGTGGGGCGGTAATGAGCAGTTCTTC. The variable domain in full, completed from reference TRBV5-5 and TRBJ2-1, reads DAGVTQSPTHLIKTRGQQVTLRCSPISGHKSVSWYQQVLGQGPQFIFQYYEKEERGRGNFPDRFSARQFPNYSSELNVNALLLGDSALYLCASSLWGGNEQFFGPGTRLTVL.

The CDR3 loop is CASSLFARGGPEQFF. The CDR3 nucleotides are TGTGCCAGCAGCTTGTTCGCTCGCGGGGGCCCGGAGCAGTTCTTC. V and J are TRBV5-8 and TRBJ2-1; a possible D gene is TRBD2 (7 bases). The germline V gene has CDR1 SGHTS and CDR2 YDEGEE. Between the trimmed V and J ends, which lost 1 base and 10 bases, there was a span of 18 bases. The CDR3 is 15 residues long.

J is TRBJ1-5 and V is TRBV20-1, with D possibly matching TRBD1 (6 bases). V was cut by 3 bases and J by 5 bases, with 17 bases left in between. Germline V gene lookup returns CDR1 DFQATT and CDR2 SNEGSKA (reference sequence). The CDR3 is 15 amino acids. The CDR3 loop is CSASLGARSDQPQHF. The CDR3 coding sequence is TGCAGTGCTAGTCTGGGGGCTCGCTCTGATCAGCCCCAGCATTTT.

This clonotype was seen more than once but under ten times. The rearrangement links TRBV4-2 to TRBJ2-3; D uncertain. Germline V CDR1 and CDR2: LGHNA, YNFKEQ. V was clipped by 2 bases and J by 0 bases, with 6 bases between them. The CDR3 is 14 amino acids. CDR3: CASSQRKSTDTQYF. DNA for the CDR3: TGTGCCAGCAGCCAAAGAAAAAGCACAGATACGCAGTATTTT.

Worth noting for this clonotype: The junction departs from germline at one end; a sequencing error may be responsible. The V and J genes are TRBV5-1 and TRBJ2-3; D unclear. Germline loops: CDR1 SGHRS, CDR2 YFSETQ. The CDR3 consists of 14 residues. The CDR3 loop reads CASSLAANTDAQYF. CDR3 coding DNA: TGCGCCAGCAGCTTGGCAGCAAACACAGATGCGCAGTATTTT.